The 9 T cell receptor beta chains below were found in one sample sequenced in a study of CD8 T cells in ankylosing spondylitis. Whole-study findings and limits: It appeared that ankylosing spondylitis blood was characterized by a TCR beta motif of several highly homologous variants.

TCRdb re-called the 5' RACE reads through MiXCR, storing one row per CDR3 protein. The sample records approximately 300,000 distinct CDR3 sequences, 6.5% to 10% being singletons. These receptors' antigens are unknown. The sample was blood, either unsorted or a sorted T cell fraction (not recorded which). The receptors stem from a male donor with ankylosing spondylitis.

The rearrangement joins TRBV28 to TRBJ2-1; TRBD2 agrees at 8 bases. Germline assignment: CDR1 MDHEN and CDR2 SYDVKM. CDR3 length: 15 residues. Losses at the gene ends were 2 bases for V and 6 bases for J; bases not matched to a gene: 6. The CDR3 DNA reads as TGTGCCAGCAGTTTAGGGTCGGGAGGGCCCAATGAGCAGTTCTTC. It yields the protein CASSLGSGGPNEQFF.

This clonotype came up many times. V is TRBV10-3 and J is TRBJ2-5, with a weak D call TRBD2 (5 bases). Germline lookup yields CDR1 ENHRY and CDR2 SYGVKD. Deletions cut 0 bases from V and 5 bases from J, with 10 bases between. The CDR3 sequence is 14 residues long. This CDR3 is CAISESRELETQYF. The CDR3 DNA sequence: TGTGCCATCAGTGAGTCGAGGGAATTGGAGACCCAGTACTTC.

This clonotype showed up just a few times. The chain recombines TRBV29-1 with TRBJ1-5; tentative D call: TRBD1 (6 bases). CDR3 length: 12 residues. The germline CDR1 and CDR2 sequences are SQVTM and ANQGSEA. Trimming removed 6 bases from V and 4 bases from J, with 10 bases in between. CDR3 DNA: TGCAGCGTCGGAAGGGGGAATCAGCCCCAGCATTTT. It encodes CSVGRGNQPQHF.

This chain connects TRBV9 to TRBJ2-4; D might be TRBD2 (6 bases). The CDR3 is 13 residues long. Germline lookup yields CDR1 SGDLS and CDR2 YYNGEE. Trimming removed 0 bases from V and 10 bases from J, with 11 bases in between. For the CDR3, the DNA is TGTGCCAGCAGCGTAGAGGGAGGAGAAATTCAGTACTTC. Translation: CASSVEGGEIQYF. The full variable domain, completed using reference TRBV9 and TRBJ2-4, is DSGVTQTPKHLITATGQRVTLRCSPRSGDLSVYWYQQSLDQGLQFLIQYYNGEERAKGNILERFSAQQFPDLHSELNLSSLELGDSALYFCASSVEGGEIQYFGAGTRLSVL.

This clonotype was counted only a few times. V gene TRBV7-3 combines with J gene TRBJ2-1; D is perhaps TRBD2 (6 bases). CDR3 length: 15 residues. Germline values: CDR1 SGHTA, CDR2 FQGTGA. The V end lost 6 bases, the J end lost 2 bases, and 14 bases lay between the germline ends. The CDR3 DNA reads as TGTGCCAGCAGTAGCGGAGAGGGAACCTACAATGAGCAGTTCTTC. Translated, it gives CASSSGEGTYNEQFF.

This clonotype was seen many times. The V and J genes are TRBV20-1 and TRBJ2-3, with D unresolved. Germline V gene sequence: CDR1 DFQATT, CDR2 SNEGSKA (reference sequence). CDR3 size: 11 residues. Trimming took 7 bases from V and 6 from J, leaving 11 bases between them. CDR3 residues: CSVETTDTQYF. CDR3 in DNA: TGCAGTGTCGAGACGACGGATACGCAGTATTTT.

This clonotype was found a few times. The chain has TRBV6-6 and TRBJ2-7; D remains unclear. CDR3 length: 11 residues. The germline V and J ends were trimmed by 6 bases and 5 bases, with 8 bases remaining between them. Germline V lookup: CDR1 MNHNY, CDR2 SVGAGI (reference sequence). DNA of the CDR3: TGTGCCAGCAGGGGTTCCGACGAGCAGTACTTC. This encodes CASRGSDEQYF.

This clonotype has more than one count but fewer than ten. V is TRBV12-3 or TRBV12-4 and J is TRBJ1-2; D unresolved. V lost 5 bases to trimming and J lost 3 bases, with 10 bases between them. The CDR3 sequence is 13 residues long. CDR3 nucleotides: TGTGCCAGCAGTAGAGATGGGCACTATGGCTACACCTTC. Protein: CASSRDGHYGYTF.

In its sample, this clonotype was seen a few times. The chain uses TRBV28 and TRBJ1-3, with 9 bases aligning to TRBD1. The CDR3 spans 15 residues. With V trimmed by 3 bases and J by 4 bases, 4 bases remained unmatched. CDR1 and CDR2 (germline): MDHEN, SYDVKM. The CDR3 region has the DNA TGTGCCAGCAGTTTGGACAGGGGAGGAGGAAACACCATATATTTT. It is translated as CASSLDRGGGNTIYF.